This entry lists 11 T cell receptor beta chains sequenced from one sample in a study of shared clonotypes between healthy human individuals. The protocol was immunoSEQ multiplex PCR, while the TCRdb copy is restricted to in-frame clones and leaves out a portion. The data contain 2 million to 3 million clones, 93% of them singletons. The sample comprised naive CD4+ T cells from PBMCs. The subset denotes: CD45RA+ positively selected. The receptors were sampled from a man aged 18-30 years in good health. Some clones in this sample may be carry-over from other donors' samples.

CDR3 region: CASSGTASSYNSPLHF. The CDR3, as DNA: TGTGCCAGCAGTGGGACGGCGAGCTCCTATAATTCACCCCTCCACTTT. The chain uses TRBV2 and TRBJ1-6; the D is unclear. The CDR3 consists of 16 residues. Trimming pared 4 bases from V and 0 bases from J, leaving 10 bases between. Per germline, CDR1 SNHLY and CDR2 FYNNEI.

CDR3 DNA sequence: TGTGCCAGCAGTTCGAACAGGGGAGGTACCCAGTACTTC. As protein: CASSSNRGGTQYF. The V and J genes are TRBV6-1 and TRBJ2-5; D possibly corresponds to TRBD1 (7 bases). Germline V gene data show CDR1 as MNHNS and CDR2 as SASEGT. The germline V and J ends were trimmed by 5 bases and 8 bases, with 15 bases remaining between them. This CDR3 has 13 residues.

The rearrangement joins TRBV7-8 to TRBJ1-4; D is unresolved. V was pared by 1 base and J by 6 bases, with 9 bases between. CDR3 length equals 14 residues. Per the germline V gene, CDR1 is SGHVS and CDR2 is FQNEAQ. In nucleotides, the CDR3 is TGTGCCAGCAGCTTAGACGGGGAAGATGAAAAACTGTTTTTT. It specifies CASSLDGEDEKLFF.

This clone occurred once. This chain joins TRBV19 and TRBJ2-2; a possible D gene is TRBD2 (6 bases). The CDR3 consists of 17 residues. The germline V gene has CDR1 LNHDA and CDR2 SQIVND (reference sequence). Trimming removed 4 bases at V and 1 base at J, with 16 bases between. The CDR3 DNA reads as TGTGCCAGTAGTACCGTTAGCGGACCCGTGAACACCGGGGAGCTGTTTTTT. This encodes CASSTVSGPVNTGELFF.

V usage is TRBV27 and J usage is TRBJ1-2; 8 bases map to TRBD1. The junction had 14 bases not matched to a gene; V was cut back by 6 bases and J by 8 bases. The CDR3 is 15 amino acids. CDR1 MNHEY and CDR2 SMNVEV come from the germline V gene (reference sequence). CDR3 in DNA: TGTGCCAGCAGCGGCGGGGGACAGGCCCTTCTAGGCTACACCTTC. Its protein is CASSGGGQALLGYTF.

V is TRBV29-1 and J is TRBJ1-4; a weak D match, TRBD1 (6 bases). CDR3 length equals 12 residues. From germline, CDR1 is SQVTM and CDR2 ANQGSEA. V lost 5 bases and J lost 6, with 10 bases in between. CDR3 sequence reads: CSVRGPDEKLFF. The DNA for the CDR3 is TGCAGCGTTCGGGGGCCGGATGAAAAACTGTTTTTT.

The genes are TRBV27 and TRBJ2-7; TRBD2 matches at 11 bases. CDR1 and CDR2 (germline): MNHEY, SMNVEV (reference sequence). Trimming took 6 bases from V and 0 from J; bases not matched to a gene: 4. CDR3 size: 15 residues. The CDR3 reads CASRGLAAFSYEQYF. The CDR3 DNA follows: TGTGCCAGCAGGGGACTAGCGGCATTCTCCTACGAGCAGTACTTC.

This rearrangement joins TRBV12-5 to TRBJ1-2; 7 nucleotides match TRBD1. Trimming at V came to 6 bases and at J to 11 bases, leaving 24 bases not matched to a gene. The CDR3 loop spans 17 amino acids. Germline V lookup: CDR1 LGHNT, CDR2 FRNRAP. As DNA, the CDR3 is TGTGCTAGTGGGACCCTAATGGACAGGCGAGTGATTTTGTGGTACACCTTC. Translation: CASGTLMDRRVILWYTF.

This chain joins TRBV7-2 and TRBJ2-5; 7 bases are a match to TRBD2. This CDR3 comprises 17 residues. V lost 3 bases and J lost 4; bases outside the gene matches: 14. Germline CDR1 reads SGHTA; CDR2 reads FQGNSA. Here the CDR3 DNA reads TGTGCCAGCAGCTTTGACTCGCCGGGCGGGAGATTAGAGACCCAGTACTTC. It specifies CASSFDSPGGRLETQYF. The full variable domain, rest sourced from reference TRBV7-2 and TRBJ2-5, is GAGVSQSPSNKVTEKGKDVELRCDPISGHTALYWYRQSLGQGLEFLIYFQGNSAPDKSGLPSDRFSAERTGGSVSTLTIQRTQQEDSAVYLCASSFDSPGGRLETQYFGPGTRLLVL.

The V gene is TRBV5-1, the J gene TRBJ1-1; D ambiguous. V lost 1 base to trimming and J lost 1 base, with 17 bases between them. Germline V lookup: CDR1 SGHRS, CDR2 YFSETQ. There are 17 residues in the CDR3. The CDR3 DNA follows: TGCGCCAGCAGCTTGCTAGTGGGGTTGAGTTCGAACACTGAAGCTTTCTTT. Translated: CASSLLVGLSSNTEAFF.

The rearrangement joins TRBV7-9 to TRBJ2-3; 8 nucleotides match TRBD1. The CDR3 has 15 residues. CDR1 and CDR2 (germline): SEHNR, FQNEAQ (reference sequence). J lost 6 bases, V lost 6 bases, and 11 bases had no gene match. The CDR3: CASSSDRGITDTQYF. The CDR3 DNA reads as TGTGCCAGCAGTTCAGACAGGGGCATAACGGATACGCAGTATTTT. The complete variable domain, with remaining parts taken from reference TRBV7-9 and TRBJ2-3, reads DTGVSQNPRHKITKRGQNVTFRCDPISEHNRLYWYRQTLGQGPEFLTYFQNEAQLEKSRLLSDRFSAERPKGSFSTLEIQRTEQGDSAMYLCASSSDRGITDTQYFGPGTRLTVL.